This section outlines one T cell receptor beta chain sequence together with its context. As yet, its antigen is unknown. This entry comes from a study of cytomegalovirus exposure and HLA in healthy donors. The study, taken as a whole, reports: Previously analyzed data showed that most TCR beta V segments were productive at a frequency of about 90% or about 30%.

The CDR3 length is 18 residues. V lost 3 bases to trimming and J lost 4 bases, with 23 bases between them. Germline V gene lookup returns CDR1 KGHSH and CDR2 LQKENI. Primers: 60 Vbeta forward and 13 Jbeta reverse. TCRdb keeps only in-frame clones here, not all; method: immunoSEQ multiplex PCR. Among 110,000 to 150,000 clones listed, 75% were seen once. The chain is built from TRBV18 and TRBJ2-3; a possible D gene is TRBD2 (6 bases). Sample: PBMCs. The receptor comes from a man aged 25 to 40 in good health and CMV-seronegative. CDR3 in DNA: TGTGCCAGCTCACCTCCCTTGGTGGAGGGGAATAGTGCAGATACGCAGTATTTT. This translates into CASSPPLVEGNSADTQYF. Complete variable domain (other parts from reference TRBV18 and TRBJ2-3): NAGVMQNPRHLVRRRGQEARLRCSPMKGHSHVYWYRQLPEEGLKFMVYLQKENIIDESGMPKERFSAEFPKEGPSILRIQQVVRGDSAAYFCASSPPLVEGNSADTQYFGPGTRLTVL.